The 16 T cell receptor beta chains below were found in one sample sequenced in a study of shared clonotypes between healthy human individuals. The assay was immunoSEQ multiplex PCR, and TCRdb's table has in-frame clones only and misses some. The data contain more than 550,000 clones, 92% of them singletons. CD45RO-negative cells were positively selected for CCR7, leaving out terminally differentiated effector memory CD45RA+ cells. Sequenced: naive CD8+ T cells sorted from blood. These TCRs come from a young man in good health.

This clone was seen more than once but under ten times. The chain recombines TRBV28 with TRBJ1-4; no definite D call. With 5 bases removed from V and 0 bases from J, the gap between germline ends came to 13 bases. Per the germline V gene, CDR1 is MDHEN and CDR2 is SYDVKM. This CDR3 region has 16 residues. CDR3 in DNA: TGTGCCAGCAGTCTACGAGGATTTGCAACTAATGAAAAACTGTTTTTT. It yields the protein CASSLRGFATNEKLFF.

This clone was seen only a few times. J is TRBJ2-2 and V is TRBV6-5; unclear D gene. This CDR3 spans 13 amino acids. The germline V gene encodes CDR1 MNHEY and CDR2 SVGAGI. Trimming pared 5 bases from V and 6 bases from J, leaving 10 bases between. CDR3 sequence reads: CASSPWSSGELFF. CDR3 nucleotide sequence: TGTGCCAGCAGTCCCTGGTCCTCCGGGGAGCTGTTTTTT.

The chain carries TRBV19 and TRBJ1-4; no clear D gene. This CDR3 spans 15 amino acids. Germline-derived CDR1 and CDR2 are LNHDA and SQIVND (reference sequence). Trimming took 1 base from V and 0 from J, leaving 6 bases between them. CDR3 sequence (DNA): TGTGCCAGTAGTATAGTGGCAGCAACTAATGAAAAACTGTTTTTT. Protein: CASSIVAATNEKLFF.

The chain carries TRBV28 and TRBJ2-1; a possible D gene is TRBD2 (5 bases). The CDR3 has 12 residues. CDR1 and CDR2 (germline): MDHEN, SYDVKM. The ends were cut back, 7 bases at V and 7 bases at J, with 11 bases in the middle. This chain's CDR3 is CASKTGVNEQFF. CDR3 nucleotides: TGTGCCAGCAAAACCGGGGTAAATGAGCAGTTCTTC.

The CDR3 bases are TGTGCCAGCAGCCACGGACCGTTTTATGAGCAGTACTTC. Residues: CASSHGPFYEQYF. This rearrangement joins TRBV7-9 to TRBJ2-7; no clear D gene. The CDR3 is made up of 13 amino acids. V shed 5 bases and J shed 7 bases, with 15 bases lying between them. CDR1 and CDR2 from the germline V gene are SEHNR and FQNEAQ (reference sequence).

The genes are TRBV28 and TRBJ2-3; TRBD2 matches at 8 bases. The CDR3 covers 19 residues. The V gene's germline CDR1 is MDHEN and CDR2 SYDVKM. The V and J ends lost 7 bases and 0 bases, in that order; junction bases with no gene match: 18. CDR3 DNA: TGTGCCAGCACCTTCGCTTTTTGGGTAGCGGGAACTAGCACAGATACGCAGTATTTT. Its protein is CASTFAFWVAGTSTDTQYF.

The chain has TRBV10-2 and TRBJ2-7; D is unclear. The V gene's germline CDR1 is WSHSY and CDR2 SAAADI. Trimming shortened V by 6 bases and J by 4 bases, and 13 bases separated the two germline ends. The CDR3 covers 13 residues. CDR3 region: CASSAPSYYEQYF. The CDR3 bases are TGCGCCAGCAGCGCCCCCTCCTATTACGAGCAGTACTTC.

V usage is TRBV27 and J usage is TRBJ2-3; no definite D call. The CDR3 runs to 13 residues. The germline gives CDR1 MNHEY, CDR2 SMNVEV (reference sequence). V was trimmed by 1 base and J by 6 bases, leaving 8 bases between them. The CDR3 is CASSLWWADTQYF. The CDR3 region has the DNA TGTGCCAGCAGTTTATGGTGGGCGGATACGCAGTATTTT.

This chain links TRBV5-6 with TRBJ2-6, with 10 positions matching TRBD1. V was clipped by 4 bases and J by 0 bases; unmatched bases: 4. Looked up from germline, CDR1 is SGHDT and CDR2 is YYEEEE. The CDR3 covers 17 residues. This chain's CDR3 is CASSPDRGVSGANVLTF. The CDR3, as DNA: TGTGCCAGCAGCCCGGACAGGGGGGTCTCTGGGGCCAACGTCCTGACTTTC.

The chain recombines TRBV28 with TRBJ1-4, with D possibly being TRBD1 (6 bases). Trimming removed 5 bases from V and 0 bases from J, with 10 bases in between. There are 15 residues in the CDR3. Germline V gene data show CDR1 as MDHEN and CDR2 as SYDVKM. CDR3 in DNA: TGTGCCAGCAGTGAGGGGGAAGCAACTAATGAAAAACTGTTTTTT. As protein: CASSEGEATNEKLFF.

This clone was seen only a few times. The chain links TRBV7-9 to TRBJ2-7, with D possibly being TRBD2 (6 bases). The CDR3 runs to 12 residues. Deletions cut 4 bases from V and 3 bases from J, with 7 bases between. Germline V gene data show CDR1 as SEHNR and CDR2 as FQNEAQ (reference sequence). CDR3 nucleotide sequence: TGTGCCAGCAGCTGGACTAACTACGAGCAGTACTTC. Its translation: CASSWTNYEQYF. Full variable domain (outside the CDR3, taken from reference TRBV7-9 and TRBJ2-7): DTGVSQNPRHKITKRGQNVTFRCDPISEHNRLYWYRQTLGQGPEFLTYFQNEAQLEKSRLLSDRFSAERPKGSFSTLEIQRTEQGDSAMYLCASSWTNYEQYFGPGTRLTVT.

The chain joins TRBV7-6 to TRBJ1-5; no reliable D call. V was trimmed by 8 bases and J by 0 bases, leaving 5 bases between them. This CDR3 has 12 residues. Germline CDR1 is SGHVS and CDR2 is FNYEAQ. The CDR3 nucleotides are TGTGCCAGCGCCGATAGCAATCAGCCCCAGCATTTT. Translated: CASADSNQPQHF.

The CDR3 DNA follows: TGTGCCAGCAGTTTATTGACGGACGTGCTAGAGGAAGCTAACTATGGCTACACCTTC. Protein sequence: CASSLLTDVLEEANYGYTF. This chain joins TRBV28 and TRBJ1-2; D not certain. Between the trimmed V and J ends, which lost 1 base and 0 bases, there was a span of 21 bases. The CDR3 contains 19 residues. Looked up from germline, CDR1 is MDHEN and CDR2 is SYDVKM.

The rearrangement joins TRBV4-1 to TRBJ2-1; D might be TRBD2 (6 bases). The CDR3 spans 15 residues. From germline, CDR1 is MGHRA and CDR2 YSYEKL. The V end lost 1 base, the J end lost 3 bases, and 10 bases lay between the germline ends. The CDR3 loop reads CASSQGGTNYNEQFF. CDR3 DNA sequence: TGCGCCAGCAGCCAAGGCGGGACCAACTACAATGAGCAGTTCTTC.

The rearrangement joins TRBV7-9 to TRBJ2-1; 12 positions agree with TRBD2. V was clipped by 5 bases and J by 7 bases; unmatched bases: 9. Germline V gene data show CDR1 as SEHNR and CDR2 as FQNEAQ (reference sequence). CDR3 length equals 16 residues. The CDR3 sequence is CASSPPPTSGRNEQFF. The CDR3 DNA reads TGTGCCAGCAGCCCCCCCCCGACTAGCGGGAGAAATGAGCAGTTCTTC.

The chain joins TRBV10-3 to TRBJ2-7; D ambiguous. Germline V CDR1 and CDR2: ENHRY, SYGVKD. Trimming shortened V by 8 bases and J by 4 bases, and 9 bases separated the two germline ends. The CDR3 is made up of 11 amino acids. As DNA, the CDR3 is TGTGCCATCGAGGTGGGGTACGAGCAGTACTTC. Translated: CAIEVGYEQYF.